Sequencing of this T cell receptor beta chain was carried out in a study of pediatric ulcerative colitis. The study, taken as a whole, reports: Ulcerative colitis patients shared more blood-rectal clones than controls. A couple of patients had blood samples with substantially reduced template counts.

This clone has a handful of counts. The target antigen is unknown. Sequencing was performed with immunoSEQ multiplex PCR; in TCRdb, only in-frame clones are kept and a portion is missing. The sample includes 30,000 to 45,000 clones, roughly 80% of them seen just once. The receptor comes from a girl between 5 and 17 years old with moderate ulcerative colitis. Sequencing was carried out using blood.

CDR3: CAWSPTGHYGYTF. The CDR3 nucleotides are TGTGCCTGGAGTCCAACAGGGCACTATGGCTACACCTTC. The chain carries TRBV30 and TRBJ1-2, with TRBD1 as a possible D gene (6 bases). The V gene lost 2 bases and the J gene lost 3 bases, with 10 bases spanning the gap. Germline V gene sequence: CDR1 GTSNPN, CDR2 SVGIG (reference sequence). The CDR3 has 13 residues.